This entry lists 7 T cell receptor beta chains sequenced from one sample in a study of identical twins (dated by TCRdb to about 2016). The library was prepared using 5' RACE. Sequencing instrument: Illumina HiSeq 2000. TCRdb reran the public reads through fastp at Q25 and MiXCR, keeping productive beta chains. Rows are combined by CDR3 protein, so each entry shows the most common genes and DNA. For this sample there are about 520,000 distinct CDR3 sequences; 22% appear just once. Together, the top ten hold about 0.99% of the sample. This sample also belongs to another study, concerning T cells expressing NK-cell markers.

Sequencing used CD4+ T cells sorted from blood. The receptors were sampled from a young woman in good health.

This clonotype has a count of ten or more. The rearrangement joins TRBV11-3 to TRBJ1-1, with 8 bases fitting TRBD1. This CDR3 comprises 13 residues. The V gene end was trimmed by 6 bases and the J gene end by 1 base; junction bases not matched to a gene: 1. Per the germline V gene, CDR1 is SGHNT and CDR2 is YENEEA. CDR3 sequence reads: CASSQGANTEAFF. The CDR3 region has the DNA TGTGCCAGCAGTCAGGGGGCGAACACTGAAGCTTTCTTT.

V gene TRBV7-9 combines with J gene TRBJ1-1; maybe TRBD1 (6 bases). This CDR3 is built from 16 residues. V dropped 8 bases and J dropped 2 bases, with 21 bases sitting between them. Germline assignment: CDR1 SEHNR and CDR2 FQNEAQ (reference sequence). The CDR3 reads CASSGARGIRNTEAFF. In DNA form, the CDR3 reads TGTGCCAGCTCGGGGGCCAGGGGAATTAGAAACACTGAAGCTTTCTTT. The full variable domain, its missing parts supplied by reference TRBV7-9 and TRBJ1-1, is DTGVSQNPRHKITKRGQNVTFRCDPISEHNRLYWYRQTLGQGPEFLTYFQNEAQLEKSRLLSDRFSAERPKGSFSTLEIQRTEQGDSAMYLCASSGARGIRNTEAFFGQGTRLTVV.

A few counts support this clonotype. This sequence joins TRBV7-9 and TRBJ2-1, with 8 bases that match TRBD2. V lost 5 bases and J lost 4; bases outside the gene matches: 10. Germline lookup yields CDR1 SEHNR and CDR2 FQNEAQ (reference sequence). The CDR3 runs to 16 residues. The CDR3 protein is CASSEWGTSGYNEQFF. As DNA, the CDR3 is TGTGCCAGCAGCGAATGGGGAACTAGCGGTTACAATGAGCAGTTCTTC.

Only a few counts were recorded for this clonotype. The J gene is TRBJ1-2, the V gene TRBV27; D might be TRBD1 (5 bases). Germline V gives CDR1 MNHEY, CDR2 SMNVEV (reference sequence). The CDR3 extends over 13 amino acids. Trimming left V 3 bases short and J 6 bases short, with 11 bases between. CDR3: CASSLSRTNGYTF. The CDR3 DNA is TGTGCCAGCAGTTTGTCGAGGACAAATGGCTACACCTTC.

This CDR3 is CASSQDLVNYGYTF. As DNA, the CDR3 is TGCGCCAGCAGCCAAGATCTCGTGAACTATGGCTACACCTTC. The V gene is TRBV4-1, the J gene TRBJ1-2; D gene ambiguous. The CDR3 covers 14 residues. The germline V gene has CDR1 MGHRA and CDR2 YSYEKL. The V and J ends lost 0 bases and 2 bases respectively, with 7 bases between them.

As to this clonotype: In this CDR3 the conserved last residue, phenylalanine or tryptophan, is missing, so a read error is likely. The J gene is TRBJ2-7, the V gene TRBV3-1; unclear D gene. Trimming pared 4 bases from V and 6 bases from J, leaving 7 bases between. Germline CDR1 is LGHDT and CDR2 is YNNKEL (reference sequence). The length of the CDR3 is 11 residues. The CDR3 region is CASSRHSEQYL. CDR3 DNA: TGTGCCAGCAGCCGCCACAGCGAGCAGTACCTC.

There are a few counts of this clonotype. CDR3 in amino acids: CASGNRLVKIGNEQFF. For the CDR3, the DNA is TGTGCCAGCGGCAATAGGCTAGTAAAGATAGGCAATGAGCAGTTCTTC. V is TRBV6-2 or TRBV6-3 and J is TRBJ2-1, with no clear D. The germline V gene has CDR1 MNHEY and CDR2 SVGEGT. Trimming pared 8 bases from V and 6 bases from J, leaving 23 bases between. The CDR3 extends over 16 amino acids.